This T cell receptor beta chain was recovered during a study of blood T cell repertoires in COVID-19. Study information: The cDNA or gDNA used as material had been derived from T cells, B-cell-depleted T cells, or PBMCs.

As handled by the study authors: Estimates of nucleated cell counts were drawn from the amplification of reference gene primers. This table comes from immunoSEQ multiplex PCR, and its TCRdb copy is limited to in-frame clones, with some not included. The D gene and trimming were derived from the DNA, and the V and J assignments and clone size from that table. This table has under 200,000 clones, 70% to 80% appearing once. J gave up 4 bases and V 5 bases, and 7 bases lay outside the gene matches. The CDR3 has 14 amino acids. CDR1 SEHNR and CDR2 FQNEAQ come from the germline V gene (reference sequence).

J is TRBJ1-2 and V is TRBV7-9; 7 bases agree with TRBD1. The sequence was collected from a man in his 60s with acute or convalescent COVID-19. The specimen sequenced was peripheral blood. The CDR3, as DNA: TGTGCCAGCAGCCGCGAAGCAGGGGGCTATGGCTACACCTTC. Its translation: CASSREAGGYGYTF.